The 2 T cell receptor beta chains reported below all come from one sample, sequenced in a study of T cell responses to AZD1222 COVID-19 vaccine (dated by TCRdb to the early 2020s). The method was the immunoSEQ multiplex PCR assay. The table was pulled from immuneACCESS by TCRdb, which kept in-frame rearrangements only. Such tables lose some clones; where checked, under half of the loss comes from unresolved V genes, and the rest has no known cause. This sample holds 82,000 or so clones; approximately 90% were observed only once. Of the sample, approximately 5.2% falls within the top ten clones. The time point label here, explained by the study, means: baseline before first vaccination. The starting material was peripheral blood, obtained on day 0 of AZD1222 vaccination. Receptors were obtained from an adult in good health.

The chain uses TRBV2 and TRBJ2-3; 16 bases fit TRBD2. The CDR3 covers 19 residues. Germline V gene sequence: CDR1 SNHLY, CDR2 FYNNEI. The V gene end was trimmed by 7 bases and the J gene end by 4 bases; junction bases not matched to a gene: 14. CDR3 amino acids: CASTRTGLAGGQVPDTQYF. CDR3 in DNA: TGTGCCAGCACCCGCACGGGACTAGCGGGGGGGCAAGTTCCAGATACGCAGTATTTT. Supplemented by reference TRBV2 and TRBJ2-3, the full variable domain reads EPEVTQTPSHQVTQMGQEVILRCVPISNHLYFYWYRQILGQKVEFLVSFYNNEISEKSEIFDDQFSVERPDGSNFTLKIRSTKLEDSAMYFCASTRTGLAGGQVPDTQYFGPGTRLTVL.

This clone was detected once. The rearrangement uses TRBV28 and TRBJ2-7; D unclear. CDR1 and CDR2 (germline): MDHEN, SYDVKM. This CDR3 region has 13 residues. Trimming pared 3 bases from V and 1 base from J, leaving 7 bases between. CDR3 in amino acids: CASSLGKSYEQYF. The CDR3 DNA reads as TGTGCCAGCAGTTTGGGGAAATCCTACGAGCAGTACTTC.